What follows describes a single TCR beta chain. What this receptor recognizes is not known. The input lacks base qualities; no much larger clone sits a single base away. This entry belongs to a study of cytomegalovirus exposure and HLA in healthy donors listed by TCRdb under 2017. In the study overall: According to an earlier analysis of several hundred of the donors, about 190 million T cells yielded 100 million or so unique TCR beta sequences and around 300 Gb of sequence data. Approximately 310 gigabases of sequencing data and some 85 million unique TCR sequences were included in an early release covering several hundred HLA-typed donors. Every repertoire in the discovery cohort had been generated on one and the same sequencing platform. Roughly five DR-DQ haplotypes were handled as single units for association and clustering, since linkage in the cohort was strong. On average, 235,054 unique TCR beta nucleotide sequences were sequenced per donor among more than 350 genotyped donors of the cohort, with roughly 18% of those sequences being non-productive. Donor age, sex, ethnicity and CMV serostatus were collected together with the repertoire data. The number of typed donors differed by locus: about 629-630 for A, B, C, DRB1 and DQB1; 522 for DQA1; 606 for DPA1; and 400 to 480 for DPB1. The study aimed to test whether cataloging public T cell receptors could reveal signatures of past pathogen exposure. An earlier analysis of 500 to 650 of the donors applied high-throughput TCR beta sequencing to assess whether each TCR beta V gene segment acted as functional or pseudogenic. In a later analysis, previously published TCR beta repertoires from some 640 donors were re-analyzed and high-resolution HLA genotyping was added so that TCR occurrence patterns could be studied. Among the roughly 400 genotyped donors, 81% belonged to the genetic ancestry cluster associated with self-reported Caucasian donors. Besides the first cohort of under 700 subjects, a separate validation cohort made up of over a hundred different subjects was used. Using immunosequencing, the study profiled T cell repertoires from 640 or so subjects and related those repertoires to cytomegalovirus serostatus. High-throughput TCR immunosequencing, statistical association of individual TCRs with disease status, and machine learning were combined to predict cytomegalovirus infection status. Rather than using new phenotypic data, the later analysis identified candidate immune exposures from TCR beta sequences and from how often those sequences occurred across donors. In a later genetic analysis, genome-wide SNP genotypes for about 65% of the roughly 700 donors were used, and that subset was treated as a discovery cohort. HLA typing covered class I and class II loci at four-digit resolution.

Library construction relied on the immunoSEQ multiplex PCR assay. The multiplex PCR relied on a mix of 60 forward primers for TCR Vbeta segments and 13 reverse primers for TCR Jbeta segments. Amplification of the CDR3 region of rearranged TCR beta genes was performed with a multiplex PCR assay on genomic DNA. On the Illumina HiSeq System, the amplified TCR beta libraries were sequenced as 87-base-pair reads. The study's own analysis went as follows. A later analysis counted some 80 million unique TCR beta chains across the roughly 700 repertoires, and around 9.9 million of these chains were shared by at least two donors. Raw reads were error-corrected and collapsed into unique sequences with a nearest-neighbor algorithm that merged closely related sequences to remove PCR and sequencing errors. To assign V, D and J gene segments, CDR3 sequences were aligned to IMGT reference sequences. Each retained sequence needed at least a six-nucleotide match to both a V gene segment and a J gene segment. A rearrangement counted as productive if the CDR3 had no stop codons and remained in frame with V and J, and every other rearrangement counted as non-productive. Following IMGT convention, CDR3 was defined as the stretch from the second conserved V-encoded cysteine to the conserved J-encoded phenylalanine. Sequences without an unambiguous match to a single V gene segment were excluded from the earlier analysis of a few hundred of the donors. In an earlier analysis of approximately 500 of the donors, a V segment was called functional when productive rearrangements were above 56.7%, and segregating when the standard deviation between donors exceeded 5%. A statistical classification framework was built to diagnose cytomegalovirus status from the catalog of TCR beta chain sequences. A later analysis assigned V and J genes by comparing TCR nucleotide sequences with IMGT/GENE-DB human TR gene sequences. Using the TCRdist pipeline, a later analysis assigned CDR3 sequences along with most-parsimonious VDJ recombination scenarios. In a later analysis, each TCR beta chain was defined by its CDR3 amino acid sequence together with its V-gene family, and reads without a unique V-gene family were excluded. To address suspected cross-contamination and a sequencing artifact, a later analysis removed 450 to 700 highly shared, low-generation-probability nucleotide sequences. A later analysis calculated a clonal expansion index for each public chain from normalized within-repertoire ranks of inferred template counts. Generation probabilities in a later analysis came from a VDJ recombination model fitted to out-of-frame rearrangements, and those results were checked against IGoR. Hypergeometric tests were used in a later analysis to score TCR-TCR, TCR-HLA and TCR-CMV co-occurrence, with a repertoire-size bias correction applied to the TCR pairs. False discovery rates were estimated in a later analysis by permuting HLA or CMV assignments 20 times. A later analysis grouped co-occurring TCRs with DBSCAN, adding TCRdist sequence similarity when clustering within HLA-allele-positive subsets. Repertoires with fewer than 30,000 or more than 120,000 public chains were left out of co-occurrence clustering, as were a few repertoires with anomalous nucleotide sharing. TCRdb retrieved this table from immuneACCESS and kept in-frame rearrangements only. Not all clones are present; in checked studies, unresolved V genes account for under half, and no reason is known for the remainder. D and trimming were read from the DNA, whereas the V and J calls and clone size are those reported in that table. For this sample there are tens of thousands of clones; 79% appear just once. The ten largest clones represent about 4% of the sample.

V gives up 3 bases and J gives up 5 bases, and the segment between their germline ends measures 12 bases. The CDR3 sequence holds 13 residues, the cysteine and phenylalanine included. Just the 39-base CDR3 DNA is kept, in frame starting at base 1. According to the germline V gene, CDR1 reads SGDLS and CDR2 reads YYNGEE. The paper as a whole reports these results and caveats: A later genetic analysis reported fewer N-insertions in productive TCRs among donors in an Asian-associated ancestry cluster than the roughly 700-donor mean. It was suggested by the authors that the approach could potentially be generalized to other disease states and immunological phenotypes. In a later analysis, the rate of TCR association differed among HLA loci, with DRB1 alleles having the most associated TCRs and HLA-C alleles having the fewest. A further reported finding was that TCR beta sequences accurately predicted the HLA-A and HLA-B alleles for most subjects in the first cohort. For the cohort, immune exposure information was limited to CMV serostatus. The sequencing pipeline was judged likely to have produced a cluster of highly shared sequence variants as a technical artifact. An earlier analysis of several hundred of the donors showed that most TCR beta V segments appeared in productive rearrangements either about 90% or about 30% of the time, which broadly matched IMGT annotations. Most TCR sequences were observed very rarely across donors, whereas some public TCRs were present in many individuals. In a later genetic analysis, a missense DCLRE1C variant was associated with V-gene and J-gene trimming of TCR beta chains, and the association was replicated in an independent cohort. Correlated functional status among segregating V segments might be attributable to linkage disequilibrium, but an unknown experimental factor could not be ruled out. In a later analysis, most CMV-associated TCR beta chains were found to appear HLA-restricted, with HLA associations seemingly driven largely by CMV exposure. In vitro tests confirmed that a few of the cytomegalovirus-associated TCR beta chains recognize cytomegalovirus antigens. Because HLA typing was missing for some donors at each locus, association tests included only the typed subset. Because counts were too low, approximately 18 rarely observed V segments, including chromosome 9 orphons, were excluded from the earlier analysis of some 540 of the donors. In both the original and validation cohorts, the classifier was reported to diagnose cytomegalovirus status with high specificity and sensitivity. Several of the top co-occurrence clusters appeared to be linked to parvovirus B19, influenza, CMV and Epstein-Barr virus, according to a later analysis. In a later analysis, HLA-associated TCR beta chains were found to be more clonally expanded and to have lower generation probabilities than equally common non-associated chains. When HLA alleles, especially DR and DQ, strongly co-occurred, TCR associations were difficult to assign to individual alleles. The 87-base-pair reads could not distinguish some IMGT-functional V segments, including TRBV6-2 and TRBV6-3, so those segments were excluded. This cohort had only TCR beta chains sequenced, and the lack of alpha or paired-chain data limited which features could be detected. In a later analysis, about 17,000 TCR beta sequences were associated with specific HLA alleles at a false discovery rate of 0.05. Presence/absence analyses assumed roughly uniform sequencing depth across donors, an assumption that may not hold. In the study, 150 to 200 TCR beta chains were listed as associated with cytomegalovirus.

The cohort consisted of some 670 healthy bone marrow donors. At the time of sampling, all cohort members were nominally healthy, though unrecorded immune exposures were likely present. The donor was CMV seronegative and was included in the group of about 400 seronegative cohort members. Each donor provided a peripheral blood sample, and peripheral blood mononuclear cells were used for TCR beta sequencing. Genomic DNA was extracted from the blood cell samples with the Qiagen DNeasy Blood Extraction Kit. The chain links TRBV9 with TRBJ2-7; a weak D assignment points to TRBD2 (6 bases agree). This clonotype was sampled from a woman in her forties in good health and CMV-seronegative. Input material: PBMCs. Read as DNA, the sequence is TGTGCCAGCAGCGCCCCGCGGGGCCACGAGCAGTACTTC. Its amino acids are CASSAPRGHEQYF.